The 15 T cell receptor beta chains below come from one sample, sequenced in a study of vaccination and CD4 T cells after COVID-19. At the Johns Hopkins FTIC core, DNA taken from cultured CD4+ T cells was sequenced by way of the Oncomine TCR Beta short-read assay. TCRdb reanalysed the PCR reads using MiXCR and keeps one entry per CDR3 protein. The repertoire holds around 6,400 distinct CDR3 sequences, with 40% to 50% as singletons. No antigen is known for these receptors. The sample's treatment: 10-day PBMC culture with coronavirus spike peptide pools or control peptides (ViraFEST assay). Sequencing was carried out using CD4+ T cells from blood, cultured in vitro. Receptor source: a human donor who had recovered from COVID-19.

A few counts support this clonotype. V and J are TRBV5-6 and TRBJ2-7; 16 bases are a match to TRBD2. CDR3 length: 16 residues. The V gene end was trimmed by 4 bases and the J gene end by 5 bases; junction bases not matched to a gene: 6. Germline assignment: CDR1 SGHDT and CDR2 YYEEEE. For the CDR3, the DNA is TGTGCCAGCAGCGTGGGACTAGCGGGAGGGCCCAACGAGCAGTACTTC. It is translated as CASSVGLAGGPNEQYF.

This clonotype was recorded a few times. The chain employs TRBV6-2 or TRBV6-3 and TRBJ2-1; TRBD1 is a possible D gene (5 bases). V was pared by 3 bases and J by 8 bases, with 11 bases between. The CDR3 contains 13 residues. Germline assignment: CDR1 MNHEY and CDR2 SVGEGT. The CDR3 DNA reads as TGTGCCAGCAGTTATCAGGGATATTATGAGCAGTTCTTC. Amino acids: CASSYQGYYEQFF.

This chain joins TRBV2 and TRBJ1-6; unclear D gene. V was cut by 4 bases and J by 7 bases, with 2 bases left in between. Germline CDR1 is SNHLY and CDR2 is FYNNEI. There are 11 residues in the CDR3. CDR3 bases: TGTGCCAGCAGTGGAAATTCACCCCTCCACTTT. It codes for CASSGNSPLHF.

In this sample, this clonotype turned up once. The chain uses TRBV27 and TRBJ1-5; D remains ambiguous. Germline V lookup: CDR1 MNHEY, CDR2 SMNVEV (reference sequence). This CDR3 spans 16 amino acids. V dropped 9 bases and J dropped 4 bases, with 22 bases sitting between them. This chain's CDR3 is CASRADGFLKNQPQHF. CDR3 nucleotides: TGTGCCAGTCGTGCGGACGGATTCCTAAAAAATCAGCCCCAGCATTTT.

V is TRBV20-1 and J is TRBJ2-2; the match to TRBD1 covers 8 bases. CDR3 length: 16 amino acids. Germline-derived CDR1 and CDR2 are DFQATT and SNEGSKA (reference sequence). J gave up 4 bases and V 2 bases, and 9 bases lay outside the gene matches. Here the CDR3 reads CSARKSQGQATGELFF. The CDR3 nucleotides read TGCAGTGCTAGAAAAAGCCAGGGACAGGCCACCGGGGAGCTGTTTTTT.

Judged by abundance, this clonotype is large. In DNA form, the CDR3 reads TGTGCCATCAGTGAAGACAGGGACACCGGGGAGCTGTTTTTT. Translated, it gives CAISEDRDTGELFF. The chain combines TRBV10-3 with TRBJ2-2, with 7 bases fitting TRBD1. The CDR3 runs to 14 residues. Losses at the gene ends were 3 bases for V and 3 bases for J; bases not matched to a gene: 1. Per the germline V gene, CDR1 is ENHRY and CDR2 is SYGVKD.

This clonotype was seen a single time. The CDR3 loop is CASSFSGEQFF. Written as DNA, the CDR3 is TGTGCCAGCAGTTTCTCGGGAGAGCAGTTCTTC. The rearrangement uses TRBV7-8 and TRBJ2-1; tentatively, D is TRBD2 (5 bases). CDR1 is SGHVS, CDR2 FQNEAQ, per germline. The CDR3 runs 11 residues. V lost 6 bases and J lost 10, with 10 bases in between.

This clonotype has just a few counts. V usage is TRBV7-8 and J usage is TRBJ2-1, with 8 bases identical to TRBD2. The CDR3 has 16 amino acids. CDR1 SGHVS and CDR2 FQNEAQ come from the germline V gene. Trimming cost V 1 base and J 0 bases; bases outside gene matches: 2. The CDR3 region has the DNA TGTGCCAGCAGCTTAGGGAGCGGGAGCTCCTACAATGAGCAGTTCTTC. It codes for CASSLGSGSSYNEQFF. Using reference TRBV7-8 and TRBJ2-1 for the parts outside the CDR3, the full variable domain is GAGVSQSPRYKVAKRGQDVALRCDPISGHVSLFWYQQALGQGPEFLTYFQNEAQLDKSGLPSDRFFAERPEGSVSTLKIQRTQQEDSAVYLCASSLGSGSSYNEQFFGPGTRLTVL.

The gene calls are TRBV7-9 and TRBJ2-1; D is tentatively TRBD1 or TRBD2 (5 bases each). The germline V and J ends were trimmed by 3 bases and 4 bases, with 13 bases remaining between them. Germline V gene data show CDR1 as SEHNR and CDR2 as FQNEAQ (reference sequence). The CDR3 loop spans 15 amino acids. Written as DNA, the CDR3 is TGTGCCAGCAGCTTCCAAGGGGAGAATTACAATGAGCAGTTCTTC. Protein product: CASSFQGENYNEQFF.

V and J are TRBV10-2 and TRBJ2-5, with a possible D match to TRBD1 (6 bases). V was clipped by 0 bases and J by 4 bases, with 12 bases between them. CDR3 length equals 15 residues. Germline-derived CDR1 and CDR2 are WSHSY and SAAADI. For the CDR3, the DNA is TGCGCCAGCAGTGAGTCTCCAGGGGCGCGAGAGACCCAGTACTTC. Translating it yields CASSESPGARETQYF.

This chain connects TRBV19 to TRBJ2-5; no reliable D call. Germline CDR1 is LNHDA and CDR2 is SQIVND (reference sequence). This CDR3 has 13 residues. Between the trimmed V and J ends, which lost 5 bases and 5 bases, there was a span of 12 bases. CDR3 loop: CASSPRGGETQYF. As DNA, the CDR3 is TGTGCCAGTAGTCCCCGAGGTGGGGAGACCCAGTACTTC.

The chain links TRBV6-5 to TRBJ2-5, with 10 positions matching TRBD2. This CDR3 has 16 amino acids. Germline V gene data show CDR1 as MNHEY and CDR2 as SVGAGI. Losses at the gene ends were 2 bases for V and 9 bases for J; bases not matched to a gene: 12. CDR3 region: CASSYGLAGVQGAQYF. CDR3 coding DNA: TGTGCCAGCAGTTACGGGCTAGCGGGAGTTCAGGGCGCCCAGTACTTC.

The V call is TRBV10-3, the J call TRBJ1-1; 9 bases agree with TRBD1. The V gene's germline CDR1 is ENHRY and CDR2 SYGVKD. The CDR3 is 13 amino acids. Trimming removed 10 bases from V and 6 bases from J; junction bases left unmatched: 9. The CDR3 DNA reads as TGTGCCACCCAGGAACAGGGGGCTTCTGAAGCTTTCTTT. Protein sequence: CATQEQGASEAFF.

The chain recombines TRBV7-2 with TRBJ2-1; the D gene is possibly TRBD1 (5 bases). Germline CDR1 and CDR2: SGHTA and FQGNSA. The CDR3 length is 15 residues. Trimming took 1 base from V and 0 from J, leaving 7 bases between them. CDR3 nucleotide sequence: TGTGCCAGCAGCTTAGGGGGCGGCTCCTACAATGAGCAGTTCTTC. This gives the protein CASSLGGGSYNEQFF.

This clonotype was detected only a few times. The rearrangement joins TRBV6-2 or TRBV6-3 to TRBJ1-2; 8 nucleotides line up with TRBD1. Germline trimming cut 6 bases from V and 4 bases from J; bases unmatched to any gene: 4. The CDR3 has 13 residues. Germline-derived CDR1 and CDR2 are MNHEY and SVGEGT. The CDR3 DNA follows: TGTGCCAGCAGCCACGGACAGGGCTATGGCTACACCTTC. This gives the protein CASSHGQGYGYTF.